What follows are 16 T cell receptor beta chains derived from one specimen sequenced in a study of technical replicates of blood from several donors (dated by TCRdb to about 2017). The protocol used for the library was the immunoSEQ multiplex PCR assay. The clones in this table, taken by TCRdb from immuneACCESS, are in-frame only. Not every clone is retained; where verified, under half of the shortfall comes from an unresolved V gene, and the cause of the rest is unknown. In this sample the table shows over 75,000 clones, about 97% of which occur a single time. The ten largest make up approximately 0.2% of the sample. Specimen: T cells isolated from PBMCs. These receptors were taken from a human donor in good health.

CDR3 nucleotides: TGTGCCAGCAGTGAAAACCGGGATTTCGTGAACACCGGGGAGCTGTTTTTT. This encodes CASSENRDFVNTGELFF. This chain joins TRBV2 and TRBJ2-2, with D tentatively TRBD2 (5 bases). The V gene lost 2 bases and the J gene lost 1 base, with 14 bases spanning the gap. Germline loops: CDR1 SNHLY, CDR2 FYNNEI. The CDR3 runs 17 residues. Variable domain in full (rest from reference TRBV2 and TRBJ2-2): EPEVTQTPSHQVTQMGQEVILRCVPISNHLYFYWYRQILGQKVEFLVSFYNNEISEKSEIFDDQFSVERPDGSNFTLKIRSTKLEDSAMYFCASSENRDFVNTGELFFGEGSRLTVL.

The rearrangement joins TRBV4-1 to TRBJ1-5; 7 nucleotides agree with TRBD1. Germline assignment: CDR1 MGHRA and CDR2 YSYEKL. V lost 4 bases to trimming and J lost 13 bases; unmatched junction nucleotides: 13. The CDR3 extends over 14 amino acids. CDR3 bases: TGCGCCAGCAGCCCTTTGACAGGGCAGGGGTTACAGCATTTT. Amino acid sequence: CASSPLTGQGLQHF.

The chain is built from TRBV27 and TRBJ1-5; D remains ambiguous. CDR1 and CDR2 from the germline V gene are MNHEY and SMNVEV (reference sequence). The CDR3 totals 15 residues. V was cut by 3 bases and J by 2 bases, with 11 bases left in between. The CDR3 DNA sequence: TGTGCCAGCAGTTTTTGGGCCGGGGGCAATCAGCCCCAGCATTTT. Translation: CASSFWAGGNQPQHF.

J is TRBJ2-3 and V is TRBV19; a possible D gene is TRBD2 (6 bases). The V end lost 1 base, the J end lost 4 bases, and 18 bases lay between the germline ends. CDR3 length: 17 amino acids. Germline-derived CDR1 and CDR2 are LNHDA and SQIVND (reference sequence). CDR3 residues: CASSIGSQWRAADTQYF. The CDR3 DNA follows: TGTGCCAGTAGTATAGGATCGCAGTGGAGGGCCGCAGATACGCAGTATTTT. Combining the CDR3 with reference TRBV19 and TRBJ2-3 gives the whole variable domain DGGITQSPKYLFRKEGQNVTLSCEQNLNHDAMYWYRQDPGQGLRLIYYSQIVNDFQKGDIAEGYSVSREKKESFPLTVTSAQKNPTAFYLCASSIGSQWRAADTQYFGPGTRLTVL.

This chain's CDR3 is CASSKPTGTGVYEQYF. The CDR3 nucleotides are TGCGCCAGCAGCAAACCCACCGGGACAGGGGTCTACGAGCAGTACTTC. The gene calls are TRBV4-1 and TRBJ2-7; 10 bases line up with TRBD1. The germline V gene has CDR1 MGHRA and CDR2 YSYEKL. The CDR3 runs 16 residues. Unmatched junction bases numbered 10, after V lost 5 bases and J lost 3 bases.

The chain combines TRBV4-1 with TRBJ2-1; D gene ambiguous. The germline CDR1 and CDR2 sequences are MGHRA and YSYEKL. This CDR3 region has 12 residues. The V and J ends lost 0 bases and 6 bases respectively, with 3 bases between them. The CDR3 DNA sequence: TGCGCCAGCAGCCAAGACCGCAATGAGCAGTTCTTC. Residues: CASSQDRNEQFF.

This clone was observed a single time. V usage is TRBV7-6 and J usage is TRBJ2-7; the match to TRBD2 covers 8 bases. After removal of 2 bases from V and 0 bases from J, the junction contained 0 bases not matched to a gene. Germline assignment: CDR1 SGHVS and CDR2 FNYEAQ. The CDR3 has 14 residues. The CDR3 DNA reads TGTGCCAGCAGCTTAACTAGCGGCTCCTACGAGCAGTACTTC. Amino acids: CASSLTSGSYEQYF.

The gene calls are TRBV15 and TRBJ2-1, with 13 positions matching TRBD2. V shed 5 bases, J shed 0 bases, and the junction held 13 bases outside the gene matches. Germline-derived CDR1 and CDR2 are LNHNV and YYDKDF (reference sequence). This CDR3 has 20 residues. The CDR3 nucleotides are TGTGCCACCAGCGGTCCGACTAGCGGGGGGCCCCTCAGCTCCTACAATGAGCAGTTCTTC. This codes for CATSGPTSGGPLSSYNEQFF. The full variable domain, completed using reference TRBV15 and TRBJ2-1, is DAMVIQNPRYQVTQFGKPVTLSCSQTLNHNVMYWYQQKSSQAPKLLFHYYDKDFNNEADTPDNFQSRRPNTSFCFLDIRSPGLGDTAMYLCATSGPTSGGPLSSYNEQFFGPGTRLTVL.

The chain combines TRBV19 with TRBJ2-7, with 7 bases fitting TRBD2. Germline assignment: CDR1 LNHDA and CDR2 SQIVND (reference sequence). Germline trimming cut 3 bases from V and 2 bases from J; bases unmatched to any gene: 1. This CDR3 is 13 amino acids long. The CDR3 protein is CASSIGTTYEQYF. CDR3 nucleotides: TGTGCCAGTAGTATCGGGACTACCTACGAGCAGTACTTC.

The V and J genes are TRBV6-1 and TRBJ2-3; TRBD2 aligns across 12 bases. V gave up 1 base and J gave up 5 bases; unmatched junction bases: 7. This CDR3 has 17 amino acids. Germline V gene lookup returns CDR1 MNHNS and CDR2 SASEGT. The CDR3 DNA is TGTGCCAGCAGTGAAGGACTAGCGGGGGCCCGGGGAGATACGCAGTATTTT. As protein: CASSEGLAGARGDTQYF.

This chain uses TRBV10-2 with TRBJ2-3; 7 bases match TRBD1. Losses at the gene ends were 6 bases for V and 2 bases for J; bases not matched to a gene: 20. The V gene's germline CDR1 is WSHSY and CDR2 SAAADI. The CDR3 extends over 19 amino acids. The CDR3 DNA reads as TGCGCCAGCAGCGACTATGACGACGAAAGGGGGCAGGTCACAGATACGCAGTATTTT. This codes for CASSDYDDERGQVTDTQYF.

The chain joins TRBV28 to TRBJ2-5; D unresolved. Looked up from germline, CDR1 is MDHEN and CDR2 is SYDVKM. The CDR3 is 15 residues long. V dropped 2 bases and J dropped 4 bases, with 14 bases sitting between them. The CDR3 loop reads CASSLGVTSRETQYF. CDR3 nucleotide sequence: TGTGCCAGCAGTTTAGGTGTCACCTCCAGAGAGACCCAGTACTTC.

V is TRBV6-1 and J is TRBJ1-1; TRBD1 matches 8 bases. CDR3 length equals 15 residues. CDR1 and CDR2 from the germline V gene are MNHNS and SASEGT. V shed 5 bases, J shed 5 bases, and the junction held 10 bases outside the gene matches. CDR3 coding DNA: TGTGCCAGCAGTCCGATAGCGACAGGGGCAACTGAAGCTTTCTTT. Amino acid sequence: CASSPIATGATEAFF.

This CDR3 is CSATRDRETVNYGYTF. The DNA of the CDR3 is TGCAGCGCCACGCGGGACAGGGAGACCGTGAACTATGGCTACACCTTC. The V and J genes are TRBV29-1 and TRBJ1-2; 9 bases map to TRBD1. CDR3 length equals 16 residues. CDR1 is SQVTM and CDR2 is ANQGSEA in the germline V gene. Trimming cost V 7 bases and J 2 bases; bases outside gene matches: 14.

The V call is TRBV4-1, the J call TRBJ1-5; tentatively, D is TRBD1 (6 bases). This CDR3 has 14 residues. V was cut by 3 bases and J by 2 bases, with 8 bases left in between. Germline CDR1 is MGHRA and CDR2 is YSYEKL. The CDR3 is CASSQYRGNQPQHF. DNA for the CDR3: TGCGCCAGCAGCCAGTACAGGGGCAATCAGCCCCAGCATTTT.

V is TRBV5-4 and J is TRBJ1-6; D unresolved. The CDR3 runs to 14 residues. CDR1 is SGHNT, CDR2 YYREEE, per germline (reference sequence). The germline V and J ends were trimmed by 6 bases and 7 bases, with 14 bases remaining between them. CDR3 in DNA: TGTGCCAGCACGAATCAGGTCGGCAATTCACCCCTCCACTTT. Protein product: CASTNQVGNSPLHF.